The 11 T cell receptor beta chains below were found in one sample sequenced in a study of siplizumab effects on memory and regulatory T cells. Here immunoSEQ multiplex PCR was the method, and the copy in TCRdb shows in-frame clones only, minus some. The sample has tens of thousands of clones; 90% to 98% are singletons. Material: naive CD8+ T cells sorted from blood. The source is a human donor in good health.

Only one count was recorded for this clone. CDR3 DNA: TGTGCTAGTGCCCCGTGGGGGGCGAACACTGAAGCTTTCTTT. Translation: CASAPWGANTEAFF. The chain combines TRBV12-5 with TRBJ1-1; the D gene is possibly TRBD1 (6 bases). CDR1 is LGHNT and CDR2 is FRNRAP in the germline V gene. V was cut by 7 bases and J by 1 base, with 13 bases left in between. The CDR3 sequence is 14 residues long. Drawing the rest from reference TRBV12-5 and TRBJ1-1, the complete variable domain is DARVTQTPRHKVTEMGQEVTMRCQPILGHNTVFWYRQTMMQGLELLAYFRNRAPLDDSGMPKDRFSAEMPDATLATLKIQPSEPRDSAVYFCASAPWGANTEAFFGQGTRLTVV.

The chain carries TRBV5-6 and TRBJ1-1; unclear D gene. Trimming took off 8 bases at V and 2 bases at J, with 10 bases between the two ends. Per germline, CDR1 SGHDT and CDR2 YYEEEE. CDR3 length equals 12 residues. The CDR3 DNA sequence: TGTGCCAGTAGGGCGGGAAACACTGAAGCTTTCTTT. Translated: CASRAGNTEAFF.

The chain recombines TRBV20-1 with TRBJ2-1; no firm D call. V was cut by 4 bases and J by 8 bases, with 6 bases left in between. Germline V gene sequence: CDR1 DFQATT, CDR2 SNEGSKA (reference sequence). The CDR3 spans 10 residues. The CDR3 coding sequence is TGCAGTGCTATAGGAGATGAGCAGTTCTTC. It is translated as CSAIGDEQFF.

The rearrangement uses TRBV27 and TRBJ1-6, with TRBD1 matching over 10 bases. CDR3 length: 13 residues. CDR1 is MNHEY, CDR2 SMNVEV, per germline (reference sequence). Unmatched junction bases numbered 4, after V lost 8 bases and J lost 9 bases. In nucleotides, the CDR3 is TGTGCCAGCTCTGACAGGGGGCTTTCACCCCTCCACTTT. This codes for CASSDRGLSPLHF.

This chain links TRBV5-4 with TRBJ2-7, with D possibly TRBD1 on 6 matching bases. The CDR3 length is 13 residues. Germline-derived CDR1 and CDR2 are SGHNT and YYREEE (reference sequence). The V gene lost 3 bases and the J gene lost 3 bases, with 10 bases spanning the gap. This chain's CDR3 is CASSSPGDYEQYF. In DNA, the CDR3 is TGTGCCAGCAGCTCCCCAGGGGACTACGAGCAGTACTTC.

V and J are TRBV4-3 and TRBJ2-7; D may match TRBD1 or TRBD2 (6 bases each). The CDR3 length is 13 residues. V was cut by 4 bases and J by 4 bases, with 11 bases left in between. In germline, CDR1 is LGHNA, CDR2 YSLEER. CDR3 sequence: CASSPRRGYEQYF. In DNA, the CDR3 is TGCGCCAGCAGCCCCCGGAGGGGGTACGAGCAGTACTTC.

V and J are TRBV9 and TRBJ2-2; weak D call: TRBD2 (7 bases). Looked up from germline, CDR1 is SGDLS and CDR2 is YYNGEE. V lost 0 bases and J 5 bases, leaving 11 bases between the germline ends. The CDR3 runs to 15 residues. The CDR3 here is CASSVVGGRTGELFF. The CDR3 region has the DNA TGTGCCAGCAGCGTAGTCGGGGGGCGGACCGGGGAGCTGTTTTTT. Complete variable domain (other parts from reference TRBV9 and TRBJ2-2): DSGVTQTPKHLITATGQRVTLRCSPRSGDLSVYWYQQSLDQGLQFLIQYYNGEERAKGNILERFSAQQFPDLHSELNLSSLELGDSALYFCASSVVGGRTGELFFGEGSRLTVL.

V gene TRBV5-6 combines with J gene TRBJ2-7, with D possibly matching TRBD1 (5 bases). CDR1 and CDR2 (germline): SGHDT, YYEEEE. Trimming left V 4 bases short and J 3 bases short, with 11 bases between. The CDR3 loop spans 13 amino acids. CDR3 amino acids: CASSPGSVYEQYF. For the CDR3, the DNA is TGTGCCAGCAGCCCAGGGTCTGTCTACGAGCAGTACTTC.

The rearrangement uses TRBV27 and TRBJ1-2; tentative D call: TRBD1 (5 bases). The CDR3 runs to 11 residues. Germline-derived CDR1 and CDR2 are MNHEY and SMNVEV (reference sequence). V was shortened by 6 bases and J by 6 bases, with 8 bases between the two germline ends. The CDR3 region is CASRGLHGYTF. The CDR3 coding sequence is TGTGCCAGCAGGGGACTCCATGGCTACACCTTC.

The gene calls are TRBV5-4 and TRBJ2-7, with TRBD1 matching over 8 bases. V was clipped by 4 bases and J by 7 bases; unmatched bases: 7. This CDR3 region has 13 residues. Germline-derived CDR1 and CDR2 are SGHNT and YYREEE (reference sequence). CDR3 region: CASSPGQALEQYF. CDR3 bases: TGTGCCAGCAGCCCGGGACAGGCCTTGGAGCAGTACTTC.

A single count supports this clone. V usage is TRBV13 and J usage is TRBJ1-1, with a possible D match to TRBD1 (5 bases). V lost 3 bases and J 6 bases, leaving 11 bases between the germline ends. The CDR3 sequence is 13 residues long. CDR1 is PRHDT, CDR2 FYEKMQ, per germline (reference sequence). CDR3: CASSLDGGAEAFF. Here the CDR3 DNA reads TGTGCCAGCAGCTTGGACGGGGGGGCTGAAGCTTTCTTT.